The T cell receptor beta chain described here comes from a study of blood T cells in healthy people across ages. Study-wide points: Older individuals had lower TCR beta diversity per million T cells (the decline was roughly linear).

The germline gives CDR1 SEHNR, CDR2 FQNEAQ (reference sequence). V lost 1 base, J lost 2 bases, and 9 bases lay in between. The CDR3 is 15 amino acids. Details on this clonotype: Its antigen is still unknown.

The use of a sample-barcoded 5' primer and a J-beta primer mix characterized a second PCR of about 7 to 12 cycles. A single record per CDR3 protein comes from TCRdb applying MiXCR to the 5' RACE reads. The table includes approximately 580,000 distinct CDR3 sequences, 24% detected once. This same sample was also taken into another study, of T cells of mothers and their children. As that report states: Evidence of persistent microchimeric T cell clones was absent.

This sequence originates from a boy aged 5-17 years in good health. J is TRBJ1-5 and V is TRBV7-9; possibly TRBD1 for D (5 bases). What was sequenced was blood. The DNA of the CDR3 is TGTGCCAGCAGCTTAGGCAGGGTTGGCAATCAGCCCCAGCATTTT. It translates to CASSLGRVGNQPQHF.